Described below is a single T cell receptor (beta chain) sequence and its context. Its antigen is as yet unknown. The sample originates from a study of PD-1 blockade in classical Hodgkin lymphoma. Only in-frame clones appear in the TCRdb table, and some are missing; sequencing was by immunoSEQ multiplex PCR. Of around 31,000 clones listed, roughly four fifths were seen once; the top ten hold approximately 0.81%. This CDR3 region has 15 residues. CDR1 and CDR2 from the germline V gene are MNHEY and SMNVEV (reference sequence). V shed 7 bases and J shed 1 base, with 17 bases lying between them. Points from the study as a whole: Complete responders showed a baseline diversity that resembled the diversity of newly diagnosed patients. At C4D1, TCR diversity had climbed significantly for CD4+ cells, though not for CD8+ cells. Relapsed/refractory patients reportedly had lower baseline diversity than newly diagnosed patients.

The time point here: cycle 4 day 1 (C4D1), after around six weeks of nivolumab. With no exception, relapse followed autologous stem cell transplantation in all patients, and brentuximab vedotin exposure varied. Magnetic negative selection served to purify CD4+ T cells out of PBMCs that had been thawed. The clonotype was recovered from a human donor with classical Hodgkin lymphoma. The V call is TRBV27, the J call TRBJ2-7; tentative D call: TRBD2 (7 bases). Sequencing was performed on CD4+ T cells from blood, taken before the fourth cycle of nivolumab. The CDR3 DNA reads TGTGCCAGCACCGTAGGGGGGGCCGGGTCCTACGAGCAGTACTTC. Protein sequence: CASTVGGAGSYEQYF.